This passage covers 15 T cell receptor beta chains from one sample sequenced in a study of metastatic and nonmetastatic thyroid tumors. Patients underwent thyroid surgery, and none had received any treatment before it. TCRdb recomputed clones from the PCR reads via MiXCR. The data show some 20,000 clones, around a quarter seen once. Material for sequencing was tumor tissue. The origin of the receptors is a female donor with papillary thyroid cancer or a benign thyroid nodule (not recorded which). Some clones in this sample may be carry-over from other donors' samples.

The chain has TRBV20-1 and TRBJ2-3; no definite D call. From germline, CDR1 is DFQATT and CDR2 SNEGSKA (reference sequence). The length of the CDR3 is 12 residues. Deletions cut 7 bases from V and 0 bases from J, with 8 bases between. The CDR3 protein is CSGKLSTDTQYF. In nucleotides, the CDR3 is TGCAGTGGCAAGCTAAGCACAGATACGCAGTATTTT.

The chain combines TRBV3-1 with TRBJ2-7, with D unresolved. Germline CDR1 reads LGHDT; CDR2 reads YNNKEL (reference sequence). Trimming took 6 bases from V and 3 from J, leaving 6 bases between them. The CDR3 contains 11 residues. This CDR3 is CASSPVYEQYF. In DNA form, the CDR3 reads TGTGCCAGCAGTCCTGTCTACGAGCAGTACTTC.

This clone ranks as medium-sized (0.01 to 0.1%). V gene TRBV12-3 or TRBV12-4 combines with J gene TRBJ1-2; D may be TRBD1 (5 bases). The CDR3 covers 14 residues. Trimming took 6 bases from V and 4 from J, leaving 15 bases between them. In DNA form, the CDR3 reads TGTGCCAGCAGCTACCATAAGACAGTCTATGGCTACACCTTC. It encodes CASSYHKTVYGYTF.

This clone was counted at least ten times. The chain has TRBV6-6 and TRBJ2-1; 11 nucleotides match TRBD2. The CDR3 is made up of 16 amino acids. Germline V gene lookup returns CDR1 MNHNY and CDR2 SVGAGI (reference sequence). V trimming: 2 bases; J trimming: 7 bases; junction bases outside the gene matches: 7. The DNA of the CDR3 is TGTGCCAGCAGTTACCTTTCGCTAGCGGGAGGAAATGAGCAGTTCTTC. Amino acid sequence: CASSYLSLAGGNEQFF.

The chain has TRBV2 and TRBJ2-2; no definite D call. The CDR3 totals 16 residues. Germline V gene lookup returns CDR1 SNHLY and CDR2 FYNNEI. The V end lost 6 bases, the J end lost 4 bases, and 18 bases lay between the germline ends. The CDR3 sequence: CASRGSGTDSTGELFF. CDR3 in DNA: TGTGCCAGCAGGGGCTCCGGCACAGACTCCACCGGGGAGCTGTTTTTT.

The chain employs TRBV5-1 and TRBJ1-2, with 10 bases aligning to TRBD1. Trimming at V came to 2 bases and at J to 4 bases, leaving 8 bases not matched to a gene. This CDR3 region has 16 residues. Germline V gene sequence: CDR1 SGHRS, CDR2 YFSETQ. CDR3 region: CASSLPGQGTIYGYTF. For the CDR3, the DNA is TGCGCCAGCAGCTTACCGGGACAGGGGACTATCTATGGCTACACCTTC. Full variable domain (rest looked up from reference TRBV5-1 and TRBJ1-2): KAGVTQTPRYLIKTRGQQVTLSCSPISGHRSVSWYQQTPGQGLQFLFEYFSETQRNKGNFPGRFSGRQFSNSRSEMNVSTLELGDSALYLCASSLPGQGTIYGYTFGSGTRLTVV.

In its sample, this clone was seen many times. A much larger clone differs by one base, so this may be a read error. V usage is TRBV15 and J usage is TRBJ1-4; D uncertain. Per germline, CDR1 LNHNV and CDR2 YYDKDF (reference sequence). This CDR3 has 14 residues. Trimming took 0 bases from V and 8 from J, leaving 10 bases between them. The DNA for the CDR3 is TGTGCCACCAGCAGAGAAGCCTCTCAAGAAAAACTGTTTTTT. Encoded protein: CATSREASQEKLFF.

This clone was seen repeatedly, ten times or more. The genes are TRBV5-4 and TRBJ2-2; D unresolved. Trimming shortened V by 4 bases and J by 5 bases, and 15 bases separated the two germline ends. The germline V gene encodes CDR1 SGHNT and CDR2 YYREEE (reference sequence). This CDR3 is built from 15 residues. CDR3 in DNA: TGTGCCAGCAGCCAGGAGCTTATCAAGACCGGGGAGCTGTTTTTT. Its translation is CASSQELIKTGELFF.

CDR3 DNA: TGTGCCAGCAGCGCCCGACATAGCGGGAGCACAGATACGCAGTATTTT. Amino acid sequence: CASSARHSGSTDTQYF. The rearrangement uses TRBV9 and TRBJ2-3, with 7 bases matching TRBD2. CDR1 and CDR2 from the germline V gene are SGDLS and YYNGEE. V gave up 3 bases and J gave up 0 bases; unmatched junction bases: 7. The length of the CDR3 is 16 residues.

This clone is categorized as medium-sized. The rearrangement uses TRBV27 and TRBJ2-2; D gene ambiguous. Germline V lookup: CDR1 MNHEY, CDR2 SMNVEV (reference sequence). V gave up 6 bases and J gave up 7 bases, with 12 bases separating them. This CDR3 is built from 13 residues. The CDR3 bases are TGTGCCAGCAGACCCCAACCCAACGGGGAGCTGTTTTTT. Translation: CASRPQPNGELFF.

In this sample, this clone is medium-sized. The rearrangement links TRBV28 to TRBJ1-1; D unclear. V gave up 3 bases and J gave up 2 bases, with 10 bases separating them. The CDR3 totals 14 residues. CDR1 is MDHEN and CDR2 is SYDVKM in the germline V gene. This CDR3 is CASSFPWTNTEAFF. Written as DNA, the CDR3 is TGTGCCAGCAGTTTCCCCTGGACTAACACTGAAGCTTTCTTT. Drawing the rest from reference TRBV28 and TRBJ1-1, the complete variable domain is DVKVTQSSRYLVKRTGEKVFLECVQDMDHENMFWYRQDPGLGLRLIYFSYDVKMKEKGDIPEGYSVSREKKERFSLILESASTNQTSMYLCASSFPWTNTEAFFGQGTRLTVV.

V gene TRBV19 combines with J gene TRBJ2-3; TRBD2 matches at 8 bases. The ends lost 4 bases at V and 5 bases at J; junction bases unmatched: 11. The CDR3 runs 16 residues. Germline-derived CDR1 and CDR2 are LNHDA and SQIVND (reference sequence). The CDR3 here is CASSTWARGVRDTQYF. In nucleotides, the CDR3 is TGTGCCAGTAGTACCTGGGCGCGGGGGGTTAGAGATACGCAGTATTTT.

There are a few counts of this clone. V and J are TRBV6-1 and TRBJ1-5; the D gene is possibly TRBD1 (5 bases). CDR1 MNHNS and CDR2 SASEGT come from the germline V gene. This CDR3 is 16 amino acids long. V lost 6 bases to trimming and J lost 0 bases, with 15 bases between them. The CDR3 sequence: CASSQNQGASNQPQHF. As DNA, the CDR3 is TGTGCCAGCAGCCAGAACCAGGGAGCTAGCAATCAGCCCCAGCATTTT.

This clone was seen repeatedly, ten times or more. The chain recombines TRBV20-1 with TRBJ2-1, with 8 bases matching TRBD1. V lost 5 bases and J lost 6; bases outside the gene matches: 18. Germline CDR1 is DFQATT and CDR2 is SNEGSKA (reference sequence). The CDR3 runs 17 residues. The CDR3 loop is CSAAIPYGAGGSNEQFF. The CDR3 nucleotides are TGCAGTGCTGCCATACCTTATGGGGCAGGGGGCTCCAATGAGCAGTTCTTC.

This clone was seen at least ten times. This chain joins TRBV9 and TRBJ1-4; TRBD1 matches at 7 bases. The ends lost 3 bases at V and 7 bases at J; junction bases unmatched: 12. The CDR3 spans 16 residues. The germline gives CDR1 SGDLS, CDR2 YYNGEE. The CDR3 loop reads CASSATNRGGGEKLFF. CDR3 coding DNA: TGTGCCAGCAGCGCGACAAACAGGGGCGGGGGTGAAAAACTGTTTTTT.